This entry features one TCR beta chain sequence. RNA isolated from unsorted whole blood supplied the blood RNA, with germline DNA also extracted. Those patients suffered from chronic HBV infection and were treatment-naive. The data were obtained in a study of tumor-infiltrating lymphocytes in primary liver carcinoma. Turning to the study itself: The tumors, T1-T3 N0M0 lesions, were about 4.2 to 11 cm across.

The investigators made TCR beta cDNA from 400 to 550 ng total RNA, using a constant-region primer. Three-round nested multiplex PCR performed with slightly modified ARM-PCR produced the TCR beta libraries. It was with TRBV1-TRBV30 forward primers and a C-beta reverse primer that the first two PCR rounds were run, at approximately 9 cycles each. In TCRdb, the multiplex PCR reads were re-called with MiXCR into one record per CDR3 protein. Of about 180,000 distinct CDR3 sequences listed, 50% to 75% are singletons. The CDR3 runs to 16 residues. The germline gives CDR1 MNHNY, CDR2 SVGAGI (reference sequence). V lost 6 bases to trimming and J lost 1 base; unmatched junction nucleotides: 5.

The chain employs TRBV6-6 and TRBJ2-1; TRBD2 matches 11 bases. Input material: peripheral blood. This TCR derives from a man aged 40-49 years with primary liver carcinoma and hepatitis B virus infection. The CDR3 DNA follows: TGTGCCAGCAGGGGGACTAGCGGAGGGTCCTACAATGAGCAGTTCTTC. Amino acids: CASRGTSGGSYNEQFF.